Detailed here is one T cell receptor beta chain. Its antigen is currently not known. No base qualities exist here, and no much larger clone lies one base off it. Peripheral blood CD8+ and CD4+ T cells from healthy donors, Susac syndrome patients and multiple sclerosis patients were profiled using high-throughput TCR beta sequencing. Multiple sclerosis controls were treatment-naive patients with stable or active relapsing-remitting disease fulfilling revised McDonald criteria. Bulk CD8+ and CD4+ T cells were purified by magnetic negative isolation, whereas CD8+ TEMRA cells were enriched by FACS. Blood was collected in EDTA tubes and processed within 24 hours, with PBMCs isolated through density gradient centrifugation. PBMCs destined for TCR sequencing were cryopreserved in liquid nitrogen and later thawed in a 37 °C water bath. A purity of at least 90% was achieved for sorted or isolated CD4+, CD8+ and CD8+ TEMRA cells.

RNA was extracted using the RNeasy kit, and about 0.5 to 1 microgram was reverse transcribed with random hexamers. TCR beta CDR3 regions were amplified with the immunoSEQ multiplex PCR assay covering 54 Vbeta and 13 Jbeta segments. To correct PCR amplification bias, a synthetic template baseline was used for both primer optimization and computational correction. As for how the authors treated the data: Reads were annotated to V, D and J genes according to IMGT and were analyzed with immunoSEQ Analyzer, with only productive sequences retained. Clonality was calculated as one minus the Shannon entropy normalized by log2 of the number of productive unique sequences. Public and private clones were assessed among the 100 most prevalent clones of each patient and control. Susac-specific clones were defined as absent from healthy and MS cohorts, 1052 published viral clones and other ImmuneACCESS disease sequences. TCRdb itself trimmed the public reads at Q25 with fastp, ran MiXCR and retained productive beta chains. Each CDR3 protein appears once, grouped with its most common genes and DNA. For this entry, the V and J calls and clone size follow TCRdb and not the study's own pipeline. This sample gives fewer than 350,000 distinct CDR3 sequences in total; around 90% of them show up just once. Roughly 0.07% of the sample rests with the top ten.

The data derive from a study of CD8 T cells in Susac syndrome (dated by TCRdb to between 2019 and 2020). About the full investigation: Repertoire sequencing was used to test whether CD8+ T cell activation and differentiation in Susac syndrome was antigen driven.

Overall study outcomes, separate from this receptor: The study acknowledged that relatively few individuals were included in the TCR sequencing and HLA analysis.

The TCR sequence derives from a human donor with multiple sclerosis. Sequenced: CD4+ T cells from PBMCs.

The DNA is as follows: TGTGCCAGCAACCTAGCGGGAGTGTCAGTAAATGAGCAGTTCTTC. Translated, this is CASNLAGVSVNEQFF. The chain is encoded by TRBV7-2 joined to TRBJ2-1; 10 bases in between match TRBD2. The germline V gene sets CDR1 to SGHTA and CDR2 to FQGNSA. From V the trimming removes 7 bases and from J it removes 7 bases, while the gene matches leave 10 bases of the junction unaccounted for. The CDR3, cysteine through phenylalanine, is 15 amino acids long. Solely the CDR3 DNA is kept, with 45 bases framed from the first base.